Below, one TCR beta chain is given with its context. Its antigen remains unidentified. CDR1 and CDR2 from the germline V gene are MDHEN and SYDVKM. Unmatched junction bases numbered 6, after V lost 6 bases and J lost 4 bases. This CDR3 has 15 residues. This sample was taken from a study of shared clonotypes between healthy human individuals. From CD4+ cells came CD45RA+ naive and CD45RA-negative memory subsets. Generated by immunoSEQ multiplex PCR, the TCRdb table keeps only in-frame clones and is missing some. The sample records around 1,000,000 clones, approximately 80% being singletons. The study's findings and limits: Among the subsets, naive ones generally showed larger estimated richness than memory ones.

Sequencing was performed on memory CD4+ T cells from PBMCs. The subset: CD45RA-negative fraction. The sequence was collected from a man younger than 30 in good health. Some clones in this sample may be carry-over from other donors' samples. V gene TRBV28 combines with J gene TRBJ1-6, with TRBD1 matching 7 bases. The DNA of the CDR3 is TGTGCCAGCAGGCCCACAGGGGTGTATAATTCACCCCTCCACTTT. Protein product: CASRPTGVYNSPLHF.